Following are 5 T cell receptor beta chains from one sample sequenced in a study of regulatory T cells in long-lasting Graves disease. Relying on iRepertoire HTBI primers and Arm-PCR of CDR3 regions, the team built TCR beta libraries. Each CDR3 protein gets one entry after TCRdb re-called the multiplex PCR reads with MiXCR. In the table there are 430,000 or so distinct CDR3 sequences, around 23% of which are singletons. Sample time point: persistent/refractory GD, antithyroid drugs over 5 years with positive TRAb. The TCR library was made from RNA that had been extracted from PBMCs in TRIzol. The specimen comprised peripheral blood mononuclear cells (PBMCs), sampled when the disease was refractory, from a patient treated with antithyroid drugs. The receptors were sampled from a female donor with Graves disease.

This clonotype was seen a few times. The V and J genes are TRBV28 and TRBJ2-1; 7 positions match TRBD2. Unmatched junction bases numbered 8, after V lost 8 bases and J lost 4 bases. Germline CDR1 reads MDHEN; CDR2 reads SYDVKM. There are 14 residues in the CDR3. CDR3 protein: CASSGLVVYNEQFF. Here the CDR3 DNA reads TGTGCCAGCTCAGGACTAGTGGTATACAATGAGCAGTTCTTC. The full variable domain, in which reference TRBV28 and TRBJ2-1 provide the parts outside the CDR3, is DVKVTQSSRYLVKRTGEKVFLECVQDMDHENMFWYRQDPGLGLRLIYFSYDVKMKEKGDIPEGYSVSREKKERFSLILESASTNQTSMYLCASSGLVVYNEQFFGPGTRLTVL.

The chain is built from TRBV7-6 and TRBJ2-7, with D tentatively TRBD1 or TRBD2 (5 bases each). CDR1 and CDR2 (germline): SGHVS, FNYEAQ. This CDR3 contains 13 residues. The ends were cut back, 6 bases at V and 2 bases at J, with 11 bases in the middle. The CDR3 reads CASSRGEAYEQYF. In DNA form, the CDR3 reads TGTGCCAGCAGTAGAGGGGAAGCCTACGAGCAGTACTTC.

This clonotype was detected only a few times. The rearrangement links TRBV20-1 to TRBJ2-5; the D gene is possibly TRBD2 (5 bases). The length of the CDR3 is 13 residues. Germline V gene lookup returns CDR1 DFQATT and CDR2 SNEGSKA (reference sequence). V lost 3 bases and J lost 2, with 10 bases in between. The CDR3 bases are TGCAGTGCTAGTCGTAGCGATCAAGAGACCCAGTACTTC. The encoded protein is CSASRSDQETQYF.

This clonotype has ten or more counts. CDR3 residues: CASRHGVGWETQYF. DNA for the CDR3: TGTGCCAGCAGACATGGGGTCGGGTGGGAGACCCAGTACTTC. The chain links TRBV28 to TRBJ2-5; D is ambiguous. Germline CDR1 is MDHEN and CDR2 is SYDVKM. The CDR3 is made up of 14 amino acids. Trimming removed 6 bases from V and 5 bases from J, with 16 bases in between.

This clonotype was picked up many times. The V call is TRBV20-1, the J call TRBJ2-5; D may match TRBD1 or TRBD2 (6 bases each). V dropped 5 bases and J dropped 5 bases, with 12 bases sitting between them. CDR3 size: 12 residues. CDR1 is DFQATT, CDR2 SNEGSKA, per germline (reference sequence). The CDR3 nucleotides read TGCAGTGCTCCTCGAGGGGGGGAGACCCAGTACTTC. Translating it yields CSAPRGGETQYF.